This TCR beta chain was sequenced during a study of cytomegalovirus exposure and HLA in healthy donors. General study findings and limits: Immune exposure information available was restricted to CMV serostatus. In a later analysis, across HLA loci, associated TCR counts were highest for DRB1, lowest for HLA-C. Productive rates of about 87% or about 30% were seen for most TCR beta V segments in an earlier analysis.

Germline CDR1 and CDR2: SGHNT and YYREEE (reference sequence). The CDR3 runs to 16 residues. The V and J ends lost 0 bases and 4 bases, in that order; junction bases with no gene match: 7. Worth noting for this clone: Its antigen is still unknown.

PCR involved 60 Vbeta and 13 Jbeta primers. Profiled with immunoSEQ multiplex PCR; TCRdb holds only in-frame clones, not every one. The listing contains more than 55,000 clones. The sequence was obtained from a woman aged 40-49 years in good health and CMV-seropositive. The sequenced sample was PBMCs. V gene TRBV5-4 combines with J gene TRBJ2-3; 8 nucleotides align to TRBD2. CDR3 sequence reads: CASSLGSGSQSDTQYF. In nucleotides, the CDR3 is TGTGCCAGCAGCTTGGGCAGCGGGAGTCAATCAGATACGCAGTATTTT.